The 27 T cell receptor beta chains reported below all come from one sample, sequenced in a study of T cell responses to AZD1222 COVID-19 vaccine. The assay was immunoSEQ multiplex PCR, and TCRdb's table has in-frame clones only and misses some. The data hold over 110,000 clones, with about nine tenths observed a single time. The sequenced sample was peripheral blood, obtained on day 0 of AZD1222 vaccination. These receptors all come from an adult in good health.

CDR3 sequence: CASSRGSRPHEPQHF. The DNA of the CDR3 is TGCGCCAGCAGCCGGGGGAGCAGGCCACACGAGCCCCAGCATTTT. This chain uses TRBV4-1 with TRBJ1-5; maybe TRBD1 (5 bases). V shed 4 bases and J shed 8 bases, with 18 bases lying between them. Germline CDR1 and CDR2: MGHRA and YSYEKL. CDR3 length: 15 residues.

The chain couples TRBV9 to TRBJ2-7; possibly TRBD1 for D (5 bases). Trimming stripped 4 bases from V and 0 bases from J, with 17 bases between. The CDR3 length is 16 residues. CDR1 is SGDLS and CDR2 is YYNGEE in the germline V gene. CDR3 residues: CASSPQQGRSSYEQYF. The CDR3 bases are TGTGCCAGCAGCCCCCAGCAGGGTAGGAGCTCCTACGAGCAGTACTTC.

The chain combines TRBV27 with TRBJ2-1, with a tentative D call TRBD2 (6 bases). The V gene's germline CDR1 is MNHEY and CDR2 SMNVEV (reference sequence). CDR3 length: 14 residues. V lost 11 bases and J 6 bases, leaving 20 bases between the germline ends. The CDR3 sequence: CAEQSPGASNEQFF. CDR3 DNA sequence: TGTGCCGAGCAGTCCCCGGGAGCAAGCAATGAGCAGTTCTTC.

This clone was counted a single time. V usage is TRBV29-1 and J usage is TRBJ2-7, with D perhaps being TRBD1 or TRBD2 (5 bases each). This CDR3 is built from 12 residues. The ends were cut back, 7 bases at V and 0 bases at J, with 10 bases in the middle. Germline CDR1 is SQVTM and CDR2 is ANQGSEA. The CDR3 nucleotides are TGCAGCGCTGGGACGTCCTCCTACGAGCAGTACTTC. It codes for CSAGTSSYEQYF.

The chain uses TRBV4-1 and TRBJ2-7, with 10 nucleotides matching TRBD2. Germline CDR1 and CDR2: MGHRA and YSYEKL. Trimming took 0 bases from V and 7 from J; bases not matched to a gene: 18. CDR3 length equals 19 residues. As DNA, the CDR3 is TGCGCCAGCAGCCAAGACACCGTGATTAGCGGGAGGTCCCCCTGGGAGCAGTACTTC. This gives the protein CASSQDTVISGRSPWEQYF.

CDR3 sequence reads: CASSTGQGTEAFF. The CDR3 nucleotides are TGTGCCAGCAGCACAGGACAGGGCACTGAAGCTTTCTTT. This chain uses TRBV12-3 or TRBV12-4 with TRBJ1-1, with 8 bases that match TRBD1. This CDR3 contains 13 residues. The V segment lost 6 bases and the J segment 4 bases; nucleotides outside the gene matches: 4.

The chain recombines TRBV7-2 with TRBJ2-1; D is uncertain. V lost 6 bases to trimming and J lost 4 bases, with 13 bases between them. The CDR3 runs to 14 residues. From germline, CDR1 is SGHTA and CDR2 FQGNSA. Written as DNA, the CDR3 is TGTGCCAGCAGGACCAGCTCAGGTTACAATGAGCAGTTCTTC. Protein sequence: CASRTSSGYNEQFF.

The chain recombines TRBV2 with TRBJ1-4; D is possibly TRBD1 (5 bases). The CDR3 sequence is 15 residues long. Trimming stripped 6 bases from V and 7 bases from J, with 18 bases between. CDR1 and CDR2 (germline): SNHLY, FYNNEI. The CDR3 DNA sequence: TGTGCCAGCAGAATTCAGGGTTTAGGCGGTGAAAAACTGTTTTTT. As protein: CASRIQGLGGEKLFF.

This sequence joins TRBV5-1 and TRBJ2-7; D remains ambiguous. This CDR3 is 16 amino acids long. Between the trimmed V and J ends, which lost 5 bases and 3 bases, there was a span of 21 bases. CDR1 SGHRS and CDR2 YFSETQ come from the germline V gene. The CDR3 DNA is TGCGCCAGCAGTTGGGGAACGGGCAGGCGACTCTACGAGCAGTACTTC. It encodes CASSWGTGRRLYEQYF.

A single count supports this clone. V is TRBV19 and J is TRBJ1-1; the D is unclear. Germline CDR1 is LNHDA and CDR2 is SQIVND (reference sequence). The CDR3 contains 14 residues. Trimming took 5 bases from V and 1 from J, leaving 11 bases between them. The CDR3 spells CASSSTDANTEAFF. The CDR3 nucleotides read TGTGCCAGTAGTTCAACAGACGCGAACACTGAAGCTTTCTTT.

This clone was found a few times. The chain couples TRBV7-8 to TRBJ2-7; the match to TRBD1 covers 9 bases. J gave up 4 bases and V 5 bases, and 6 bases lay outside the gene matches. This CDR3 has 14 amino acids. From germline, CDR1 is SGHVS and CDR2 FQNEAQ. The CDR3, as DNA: TGTGCCAGCAGCCCTTTGACAGGGGGATACGAGCAGTACTTC. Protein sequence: CASSPLTGGYEQYF.

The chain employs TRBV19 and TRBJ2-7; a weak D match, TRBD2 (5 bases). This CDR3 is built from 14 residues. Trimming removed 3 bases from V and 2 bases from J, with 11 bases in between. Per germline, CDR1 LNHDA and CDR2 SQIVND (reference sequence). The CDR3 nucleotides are TGTGCCAGTAGTATGGGCGGGCCAGCCTACGAGCAGTACTTC. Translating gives CASSMGGPAYEQYF.

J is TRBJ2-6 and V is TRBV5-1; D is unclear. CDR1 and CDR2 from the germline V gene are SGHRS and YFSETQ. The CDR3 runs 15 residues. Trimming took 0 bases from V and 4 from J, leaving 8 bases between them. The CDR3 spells CASSLVPSGANVLTF. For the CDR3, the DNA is TGCGCCAGCAGCTTGGTCCCATCCGGGGCCAACGTCCTGACTTTC.

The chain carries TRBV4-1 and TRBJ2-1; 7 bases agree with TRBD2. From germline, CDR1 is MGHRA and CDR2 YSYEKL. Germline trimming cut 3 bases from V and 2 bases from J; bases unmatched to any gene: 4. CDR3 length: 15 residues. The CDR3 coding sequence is TGCGCCAGCAGCCAGGGTCTAGCGGCCTACAATGAGCAGTTCTTC. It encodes CASSQGLAAYNEQFF.

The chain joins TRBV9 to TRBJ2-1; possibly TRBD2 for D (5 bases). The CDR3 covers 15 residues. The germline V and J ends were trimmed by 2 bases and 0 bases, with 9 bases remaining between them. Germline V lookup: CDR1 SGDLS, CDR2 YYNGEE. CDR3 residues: CASSVGVSSYNEQFF. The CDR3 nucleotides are TGTGCCAGCAGCGTCGGGGTTAGCTCCTACAATGAGCAGTTCTTC.

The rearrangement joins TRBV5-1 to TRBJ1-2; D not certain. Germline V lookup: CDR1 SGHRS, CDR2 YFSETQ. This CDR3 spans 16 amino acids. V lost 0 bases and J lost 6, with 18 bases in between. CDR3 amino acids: CASSLGPAKPGDGYTF. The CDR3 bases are TGCGCCAGCAGCTTGGGCCCCGCGAAGCCAGGAGATGGCTACACCTTC.

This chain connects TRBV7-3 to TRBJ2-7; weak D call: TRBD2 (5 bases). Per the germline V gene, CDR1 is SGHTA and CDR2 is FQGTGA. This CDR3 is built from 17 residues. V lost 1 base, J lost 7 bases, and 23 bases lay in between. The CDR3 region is CASSLSFVAPHGWEQYF. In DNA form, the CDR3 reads TGTGCCAGCAGCTTAAGTTTTGTAGCGCCTCATGGGTGGGAGCAGTACTTC.

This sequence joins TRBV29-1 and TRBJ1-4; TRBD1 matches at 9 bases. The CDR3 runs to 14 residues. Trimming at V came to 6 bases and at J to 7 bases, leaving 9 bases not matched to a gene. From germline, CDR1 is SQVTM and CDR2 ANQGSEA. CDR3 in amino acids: CSVRQGGQGEKLFF. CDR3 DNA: TGCAGCGTCCGACAGGGGGGACAGGGTGAAAAACTGTTTTTT.

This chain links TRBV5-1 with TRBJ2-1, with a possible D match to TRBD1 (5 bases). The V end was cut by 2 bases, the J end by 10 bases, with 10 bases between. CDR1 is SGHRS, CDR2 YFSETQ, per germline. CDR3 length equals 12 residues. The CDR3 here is CASSFSRGEQFF. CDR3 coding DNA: TGCGCCAGCAGCTTTTCTAGGGGAGAGCAGTTCTTC.

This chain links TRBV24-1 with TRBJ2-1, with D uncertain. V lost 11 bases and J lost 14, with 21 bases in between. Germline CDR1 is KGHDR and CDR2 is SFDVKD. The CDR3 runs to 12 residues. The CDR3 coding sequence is TGTGCCAGCCCCCTCCGGGTCGTATGGGAGTTCTTC. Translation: CASPLRVVWEFF.

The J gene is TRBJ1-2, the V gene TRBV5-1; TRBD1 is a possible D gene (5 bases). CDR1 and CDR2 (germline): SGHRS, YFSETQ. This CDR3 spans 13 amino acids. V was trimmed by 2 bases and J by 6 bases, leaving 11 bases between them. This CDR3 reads CASSFPTGDGYTF. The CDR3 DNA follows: TGCGCCAGCAGCTTCCCAACAGGAGATGGCTACACCTTC.

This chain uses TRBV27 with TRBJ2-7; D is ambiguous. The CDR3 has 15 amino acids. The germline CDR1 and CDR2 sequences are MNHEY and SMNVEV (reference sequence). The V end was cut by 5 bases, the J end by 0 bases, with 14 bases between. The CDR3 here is CASSPRRASSYEQYF. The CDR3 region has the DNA TGTGCCAGCAGTCCCCGTAGAGCTTCCTCCTACGAGCAGTACTTC.

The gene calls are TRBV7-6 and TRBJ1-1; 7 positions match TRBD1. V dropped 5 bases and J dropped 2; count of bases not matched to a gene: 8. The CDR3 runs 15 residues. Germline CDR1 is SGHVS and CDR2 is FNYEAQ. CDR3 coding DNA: TGTGCCAGCAGCCCTTGGACAGGTATAAACACTGAAGCTTTCTTT. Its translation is CASSPWTGINTEAFF.

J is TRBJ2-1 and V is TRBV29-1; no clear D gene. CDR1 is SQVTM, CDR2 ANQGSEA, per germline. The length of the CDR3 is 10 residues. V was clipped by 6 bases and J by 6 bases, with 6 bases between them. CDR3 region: CSVGVNEQFF. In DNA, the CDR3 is TGCAGCGTAGGAGTCAATGAGCAGTTCTTC.

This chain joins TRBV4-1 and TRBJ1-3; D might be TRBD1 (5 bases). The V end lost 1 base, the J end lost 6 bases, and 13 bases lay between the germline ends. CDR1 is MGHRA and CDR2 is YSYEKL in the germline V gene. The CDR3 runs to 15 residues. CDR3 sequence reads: CASSQVPVGVNTIYF. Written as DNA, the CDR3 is TGCGCCAGCAGCCAAGTCCCAGTGGGGGTAAACACCATATATTTT.

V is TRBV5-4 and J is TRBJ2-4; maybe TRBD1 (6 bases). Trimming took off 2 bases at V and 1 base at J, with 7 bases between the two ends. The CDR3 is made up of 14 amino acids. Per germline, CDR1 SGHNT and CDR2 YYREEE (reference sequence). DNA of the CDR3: TGTGCCAGCAGCTTACAGGGTGCCAAAAACATTCAGTACTTC. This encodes CASSLQGAKNIQYF.

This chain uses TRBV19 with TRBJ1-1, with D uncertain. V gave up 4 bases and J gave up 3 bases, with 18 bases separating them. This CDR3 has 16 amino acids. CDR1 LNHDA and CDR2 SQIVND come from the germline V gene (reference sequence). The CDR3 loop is CASSKAAVLKDTEAFF. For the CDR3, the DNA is TGTGCCAGTAGTAAAGCGGCAGTCCTTAAGGACACTGAAGCTTTCTTT.